Presented here are 29 T cell receptor beta chains from one specimen sequenced in a study of blood T cell repertoires in COVID-19. The repertoire was sequenced with immunoSEQ multiplex PCR; TCRdb's copy has only in-frame clones and lacks some. Of about 240,000 clones detected, about four fifths appear once; the ten largest clones hold 7.5%. The sample comprised peripheral blood. The receptors shown here come from a woman older than 75 with COVID-19, enrolled during active disease.

This clone was seen only a few times. This chain joins TRBV6-5 and TRBJ1-1; possible D gene TRBD1, 6 bases. The CDR3 length is 13 residues. CDR1 and CDR2 from the germline V gene are MNHEY and SVGAGI. The V end lost 4 bases, the J end lost 10 bases, and 16 bases lay between the germline ends. CDR3 bases: TGTGCCAGCAGTTTCGGCCCAGGGGTGCCAGCTTTCTTT. The encoded protein is CASSFGPGVPAFF.

The chain is built from TRBV28 and TRBJ1-5; 10 positions match TRBD1. Germline assignment: CDR1 MDHEN and CDR2 SYDVKM. V was clipped by 5 bases and J by 5 bases; unmatched bases: 9. This CDR3 has 16 residues. The CDR3 region is CASSLGGTGAYQPQHF. DNA for the CDR3: TGTGCCAGCAGTCTGGGTGGGACAGGGGCCTATCAGCCCCAGCATTTT.

The chain links TRBV11-3 to TRBJ2-2; possibly TRBD1 for D (6 bases). Germline values: CDR1 SGHNT, CDR2 YENEEA. Trimming cost V 5 bases and J 4 bases, with 20 bases left between them. The CDR3 spans 17 residues. CDR3: CASSHILQGLSTGELFF. The CDR3 DNA reads TGTGCCAGCAGCCACATTTTACAGGGTTTGAGCACCGGGGAGCTGTTTTTT.

A single count supports this clone. The chain links TRBV10-3 to TRBJ1-2; D unclear. Per the germline V gene, CDR1 is ENHRY and CDR2 is SYGVKD. V lost 10 bases, J lost 0 bases, and 12 bases lay in between. CDR3 size: 13 residues. The chain's CDR3 is CASRDSANYGYTF. Here the CDR3 DNA reads TGTGCCAGCCGGGATTCAGCTAACTATGGCTACACCTTC.

The table lists this clone with a few counts. The J gene is TRBJ1-2, the V gene TRBV27; TRBD1 is a possible D gene (5 bases). CDR1 MNHEY and CDR2 SMNVEV come from the germline V gene (reference sequence). V was cut by 5 bases and J by 2 bases, with 12 bases left in between. The CDR3 covers 14 residues. Here the CDR3 reads CASSPPAGNYGYTF. The DNA of the CDR3 is TGTGCCAGCAGTCCGCCGGCAGGGAACTATGGCTACACCTTC.

This chain connects TRBV5-4 to TRBJ2-5; unclear D gene. Germline V lookup: CDR1 SGHNT, CDR2 YYREEE (reference sequence). The CDR3 is 13 amino acids. The V end was cut by 3 bases, the J end by 4 bases, with 10 bases between. DNA of the CDR3: TGTGCCAGCAGCTCGCCTTCCGGAGAGACCCAGTACTTC. This translates into CASSSPSGETQYF.

This sequence joins TRBV5-6 and TRBJ1-3; perhaps TRBD1 as D (5 bases). Between the trimmed V and J ends, which lost 4 bases and 1 base, there was a span of 12 bases. Germline values: CDR1 SGHDT, CDR2 YYEEEE. The CDR3 length is 15 residues. The CDR3: CASSLLGESGNTIYF. The CDR3, as DNA: TGTGCCAGCAGCCTATTAGGGGAATCTGGAAACACCATATATTTT.

The chain recombines TRBV4-1 with TRBJ2-2, with TRBD2 identical over 7 bases. The CDR3 has 14 residues. Germline CDR1 MGHRA, CDR2 YSYEKL. V lost 5 bases to trimming and J lost 2 bases; unmatched junction nucleotides: 2. In DNA, the CDR3 is TGCGCCAGCAGCGGGAGGGAAAACACCGGGGAGCTGTTTTTT. This gives the protein CASSGRENTGELFF.

The rearrangement links TRBV29-1 to TRBJ2-7, with D possibly matching TRBD1 (5 bases). Germline CDR1 SQVTM, CDR2 ANQGSEA. V was clipped by 7 bases and J by 7 bases, with 20 bases between them. The CDR3 covers 13 residues. The CDR3 sequence is CSARGQGKREQYF. For the CDR3, the DNA is TGCAGCGCCCGAGGCCAGGGTAAGCGTGAGCAGTACTTC.

Here the CDR3 reads CASSHGTGANQPQHF. DNA for the CDR3: TGTGCCAGCAGCCACGGGACAGGTGCGAATCAGCCCCAGCATTTT. The V call is TRBV9, the J call TRBJ1-5; 8 positions agree with TRBD1. Per germline, CDR1 SGDLS and CDR2 YYNGEE. This CDR3 spans 15 amino acids. Trimming cost V 4 bases and J 4 bases; bases outside gene matches: 7.

This clone is a singleton in its sample. The gene calls are TRBV5-6 and TRBJ1-2, with TRBD1 matching over 12 bases. J was trimmed by 8 bases and V by 4 bases; bases with no gene match: 15. This CDR3 is built from 17 residues. The germline gives CDR1 SGHDT, CDR2 YYEEEE. This chain's CDR3 is CASSLSGTGGVLGGYTF. CDR3 nucleotides: TGTGCCAGCAGCCTATCCGGGACAGGGGGCGTCCTAGGGGGCTACACCTTC.

This clone was seen at least ten times. The chain couples TRBV19 to TRBJ2-2, with D unresolved. Deletions cut 8 bases from V and 7 bases from J, with 5 bases between. The CDR3 has 10 amino acids. Germline CDR1 reads LNHDA; CDR2 reads SQIVND (reference sequence). CDR3 sequence (DNA): TGTGCCAGTTGGAGCGGGGAGCTGTTTTTT. This codes for CASWSGELFF.

The J gene is TRBJ2-1, the V gene TRBV5-6; D may be TRBD2 (5 bases). The V gene's germline CDR1 is SGHDT and CDR2 YYEEEE. V dropped 2 bases and J dropped 8 bases, with 11 bases sitting between them. The CDR3 consists of 13 residues. The CDR3: CASSFKPGDEQFF. The CDR3 region has the DNA TGTGCCAGCAGCTTTAAGCCCGGGGATGAGCAGTTCTTC.

This clone was seen a few times. This rearrangement joins TRBV18 to TRBJ2-1; the D gene is possibly TRBD2 (6 bases). Germline CDR1 reads KGHSH; CDR2 reads LQKENI. CDR3 length: 15 residues. Trimming removed 0 bases from V and 7 bases from J, with 13 bases in between. For the CDR3, the DNA is TGTGCCAGCTCACCACCGTCTGTGGGGGGTAATGAGCAGTTCTTC. This sequence encodes CASSPPSVGGNEQFF.

The gene calls are TRBV11-2 and TRBJ2-1; 10 bases agree with TRBD1. The CDR3 has 17 residues. Trimming cost V 2 bases and J 9 bases; bases outside gene matches: 13. Germline assignment: CDR1 SGHAT and CDR2 FQNNGV. CDR3 DNA: TGTGCCAGCAGCTTACTGATCCGGACAGGGGGACTCATTGAGCAGTTCTTC. Translating it yields CASSLLIRTGGLIEQFF.

Notes on this clone: Sequence at one end of the junction differs from germline and may be a read error. The chain carries TRBV7-9 and TRBJ2-1, with 10 bases that match TRBD2. CDR3 size: 15 residues. CDR1 and CDR2 from the germline V gene are SEHNR and FQNEAQ (reference sequence). The CDR3 nucleotides read TGTGCCAGCAGCATAGCGGGGGGACGTCACAATGAGCAGTTCTTC. Translation: CASSIAGGRHNEQFF.

As to this clone: Other DNA sequences within the sample encode an identical CDR3. V usage is TRBV11-2 and J usage is TRBJ1-5; a possible D gene is TRBD1 (5 bases). Germline assignment: CDR1 SGHAT and CDR2 FQNNGV. This CDR3 region has 14 residues. The V gene lost 1 base and the J gene lost 6 bases, with 10 bases spanning the gap. CDR3 residues: CASSLGREVQPQHF. The CDR3 DNA reads as TGTGCCAGCAGCTTAGGCAGGGAGGTTCAGCCCCAGCATTTT.

The chain is built from TRBV2 and TRBJ2-2; no reliable D call. Looked up from germline, CDR1 is SNHLY and CDR2 is FYNNEI. V lost 0 bases and J 7 bases, leaving 12 bases between the germline ends. The CDR3 covers 15 residues. CDR3 sequence (DNA): TGTGCCAGCAGTGAAGCGAGGAGCAATCACGGGGAGCTGTTTTTT. Translation gives CASSEARSNHGELFF.

The chain couples TRBV18 to TRBJ2-3; 11 positions agree with TRBD2. The CDR3 extends over 16 amino acids. The V gene's germline CDR1 is KGHSH and CDR2 LQKENI. With 3 bases clipped from V and 3 bases from J, the junction kept 5 bases outside the gene matches. The CDR3 sequence is CASSPVAGGQTDTQYF. In nucleotides, the CDR3 is TGTGCCAGCTCACCCGTAGCGGGGGGGCAAACAGATACGCAGTATTTT.

This chain uses TRBV15 with TRBJ1-1; a weak D match, TRBD1 (5 bases). The V gene's germline CDR1 is LNHNV and CDR2 YYDKDF (reference sequence). The germline V and J ends were trimmed by 1 base and 3 bases, with 12 bases remaining between them. This CDR3 spans 15 amino acids. Here the CDR3 reads CATSRGKGVDTEAFF. Here the CDR3 DNA reads TGTGCCACCAGCAGAGGGAAAGGGGTGGACACTGAAGCTTTCTTT.

The chain recombines TRBV7-6 with TRBJ2-3, with 11 positions matching TRBD1. With 2 bases clipped from V and 1 base from J, the junction kept 11 bases outside the gene matches. The germline CDR1 and CDR2 sequences are SGHVS and FNYEAQ. The CDR3 has 19 amino acids. The CDR3 protein is CASSLRSLGTGGRTDTQYF. In DNA, the CDR3 is TGTGCCAGCAGCTTAAGGTCACTCGGGACAGGGGGGCGCACAGATACGCAGTATTTT.

The CDR3 reads CASSRASKGDNEQFF. The CDR3 DNA follows: TGCGCCAGCAGCCGAGCAAGTAAAGGGGACAATGAGCAGTTCTTC. This rearrangement joins TRBV4-3 to TRBJ2-1; TRBD1 is a possible D gene (5 bases). The V gene lost 4 bases and the J gene lost 5 bases, with 15 bases spanning the gap. Per the germline V gene, CDR1 is LGHNA and CDR2 is YSLEER. The CDR3 loop spans 15 amino acids.

V is TRBV28 and J is TRBJ1-4; no definite D call. The CDR3 is 15 amino acids. Germline loops: CDR1 MDHEN, CDR2 SYDVKM. Trimming shortened V by 5 bases and J by 7 bases, and 17 bases separated the two germline ends. CDR3 loop: CASSPAGRESEKLFF. The DNA for the CDR3 is TGTGCCAGCAGTCCCGCTGGGAGGGAAAGTGAAAAACTGTTTTTT.

The chain has TRBV28 and TRBJ1-5; D gene unclear. The CDR3 has 12 amino acids. The germline gives CDR1 MDHEN, CDR2 SYDVKM. Trimming shortened V by 5 bases and J by 9 bases, and 11 bases separated the two germline ends. The DNA for the CDR3 is TGTGCCAGCAGTCCACTCCTCGGGCCCCAGCATTTT. Translated: CASSPLLGPQHF.

This clone was counted a single time. V gene TRBV19 combines with J gene TRBJ1-1; D is ambiguous. V shed 7 bases and J shed 5 bases, with 17 bases lying between them. Germline V gives CDR1 LNHDA, CDR2 SQIVND (reference sequence). The CDR3 extends over 14 amino acids. CDR3: CASTPNSGYTEAFF. DNA of the CDR3: TGTGCCAGTACCCCAAATAGCGGGTATACTGAAGCTTTCTTT.

The chain employs TRBV6-6 and TRBJ1-2; 7 positions agree with TRBD1. Germline loops: CDR1 MNHNY, CDR2 SVGAGI (reference sequence). Germline trimming cut 2 bases from V and 4 bases from J; bases unmatched to any gene: 1. CDR3 size: 13 residues. The CDR3 sequence is CASSYGDSYGYTF. The DNA for the CDR3 is TGTGCCAGCAGTTACGGGGACAGCTATGGCTACACCTTC.

Here the CDR3 reads CASRQQGNNYGYTF. CDR3 bases: TGCGCCAGCAGACAACAGGGGAACAACTATGGCTACACCTTC. The J gene is TRBJ1-2, the V gene TRBV4-1, with 7 bases aligning to TRBD1. The CDR3 runs 14 residues. The V gene's germline CDR1 is MGHRA and CDR2 YSYEKL. The trim removed 6 bases at V and 2 bases at J, leaving 6 bases unmatched.

The chain employs TRBV5-1 and TRBJ2-5, with 9 bases matching TRBD2. The germline V gene encodes CDR1 SGHRS and CDR2 YFSETQ. With 5 bases clipped from V and 5 bases from J, the junction kept 10 bases outside the gene matches. The CDR3 sequence is 15 residues long. The CDR3 protein is CASRSGGTPRETQYF. Written as DNA, the CDR3 is TGCGCCAGCAGGAGCGGGGGGACCCCACGGGAGACCCAGTACTTC. The complete variable domain, with remaining parts taken from reference TRBV5-1 and TRBJ2-5, reads KAGVTQTPRYLIKTRGQQVTLSCSPISGHRSVSWYQQTPGQGLQFLFEYFSETQRNKGNFPGRFSGRQFSNSRSEMNVSTLELGDSALYLCASRSGGTPRETQYFGPGTRLLVL.

This chain joins TRBV10-2 and TRBJ2-3; D perhaps matches TRBD2 (5 bases). This CDR3 has 13 residues. The V and J ends lost 6 bases and 2 bases respectively, with 9 bases between them. Per germline, CDR1 WSHSY and CDR2 SAAADI. This CDR3 reads CASSQRTTDTQYF. CDR3 nucleotide sequence: TGCGCCAGCAGCCAGCGGACCACAGATACGCAGTATTTT.